This T cell receptor beta chain was identified in a study of T cell repertoires in cytomegalovirus infection. This clonotype was picked up a small number of times. There are 11 residues in the CDR3. Germline V gene data show CDR1 as DFQATT and CDR2 as SNEGSKA (reference sequence). V was cut by 6 bases and J by 7 bases, with 13 bases left in between. TCRdb re-called the reads with MiXCR, one entry per CDR3 protein. The sample holds 150,000 to 200,000 distinct CDR3 sequences, roughly 14% seen once. This clonotype was obtained from a human donor in good health (CMV status not recorded). Some clones in this sample may be carry-over from other donors' samples. The sample was PBMCs. V gene TRBV20-1 combines with J gene TRBJ2-7, with TRBD1 as a possible D gene (7 bases). CDR3 sequence reads: CSAVTGREQYF. The CDR3 DNA is TGCAGTGCGGTGACAGGGAGGGAGCAGTACTTC.